The 5 T cell receptor beta chains below come from one sample, sequenced in a study of blood T cell repertoires in COVID-19. Only in-frame clones appear in the TCRdb table, and some are missing; sequencing was by immunoSEQ multiplex PCR. This table holds roughly 250,000 clones, more than 70% found once. The sequencing input was peripheral blood. The receptors were sampled from a woman aged 40 to 50 who had recovered from COVID-19.

The V and J genes are TRBV24-1 and TRBJ2-2, with 12 nucleotides matching TRBD1. The length of the CDR3 is 18 residues. CDR1 and CDR2 from the germline V gene are KGHDR and SFDVKD. V dropped 2 bases and J dropped 5; count of bases not matched to a gene: 8. The CDR3 sequence: CATSDSGTGGAWTGELFF. The CDR3 bases are TGTGCCACCAGTGATTCCGGGACAGGGGGCGCTTGGACCGGGGAGCTGTTTTTT.

The V call is TRBV10-1, the J call TRBJ2-1, with D maybe TRBD2 (7 bases). This CDR3 is 14 amino acids long. Trimming took off 9 bases at V and 0 bases at J, with 12 bases between the two ends. From germline, CDR1 is WNHNN and CDR2 SYGVQD (reference sequence). CDR3 DNA sequence: TGCGCCAGTGGGGGGGCCCTCTCCTACAATGAGCAGTTCTTC. This encodes CASGGALSYNEQFF.

This clone has only one observation. This sequence joins TRBV5-1 and TRBJ1-1; a possible D gene is TRBD1 (5 bases). This CDR3 has 16 residues. Germline V CDR1 and CDR2: SGHRS, YFSETQ. Trimming took 0 bases from V and 1 from J, leaving 13 bases between them. CDR3 residues: CASSLAESGENTEAFF. The CDR3, as DNA: TGCGCCAGCAGCTTGGCCGAATCGGGGGAGAACACTGAAGCTTTCTTT.

V and J are TRBV13 and TRBJ2-3, with 8 bases aligning to TRBD2. The germline V gene encodes CDR1 PRHDT and CDR2 FYEKMQ (reference sequence). This CDR3 contains 14 residues. J lost 6 bases, V lost 8 bases, and 10 bases had no gene match. The CDR3 sequence: CASSSAGERDTQYF. The DNA of the CDR3 is TGTGCCAGCTCTTCAGCGGGAGAACGGGATACGCAGTATTTT.

V and J are TRBV7-3 and TRBJ2-5; 8 nucleotides agree with TRBD2. The CDR3 loop spans 15 amino acids. J lost 2 bases, V lost 4 bases, and 6 bases had no gene match. CDR1 is SGHTA and CDR2 is FQGTGA in the germline V gene. The CDR3 protein is CASSWTSSPQETQYF. In DNA, the CDR3 is TGTGCCAGCAGCTGGACTAGCTCCCCGCAAGAGACCCAGTACTTC.